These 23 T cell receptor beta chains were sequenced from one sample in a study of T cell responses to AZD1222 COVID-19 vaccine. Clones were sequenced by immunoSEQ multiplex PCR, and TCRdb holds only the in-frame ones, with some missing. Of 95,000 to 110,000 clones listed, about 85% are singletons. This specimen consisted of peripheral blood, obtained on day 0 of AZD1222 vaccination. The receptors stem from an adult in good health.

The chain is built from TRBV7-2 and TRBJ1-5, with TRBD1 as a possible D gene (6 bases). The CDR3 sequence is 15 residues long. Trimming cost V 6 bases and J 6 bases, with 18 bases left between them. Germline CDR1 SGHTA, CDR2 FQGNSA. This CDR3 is CASSLDRLVSQPQHF. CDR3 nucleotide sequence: TGTGCCAGCAGTCTCGACAGGCTTGTCAGTCAGCCCCAGCATTTT.

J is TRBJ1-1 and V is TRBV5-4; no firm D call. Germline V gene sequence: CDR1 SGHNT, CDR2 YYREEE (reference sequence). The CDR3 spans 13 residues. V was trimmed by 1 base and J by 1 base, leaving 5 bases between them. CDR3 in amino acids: CASSLKRNTEAFF. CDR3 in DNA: TGTGCCAGCAGCTTGAAGAGGAACACTGAAGCTTTCTTT.

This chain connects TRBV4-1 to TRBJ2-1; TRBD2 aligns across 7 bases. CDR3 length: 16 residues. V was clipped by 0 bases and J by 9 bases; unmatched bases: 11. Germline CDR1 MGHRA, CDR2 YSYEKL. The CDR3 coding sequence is TGCGCCAGCAGCCAAGAGGGCGGGAGATTGGTGGGTGAGCAGTTCTTC. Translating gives CASSQEGGRLVGEQFF.

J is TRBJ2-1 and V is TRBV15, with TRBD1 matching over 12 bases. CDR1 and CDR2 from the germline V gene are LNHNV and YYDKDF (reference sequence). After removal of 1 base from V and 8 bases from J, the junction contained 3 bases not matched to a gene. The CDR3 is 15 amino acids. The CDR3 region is CATSRGGTGGHEQFF. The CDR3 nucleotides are TGTGCCACCAGCAGAGGGGGGACAGGGGGCCATGAGCAGTTCTTC.

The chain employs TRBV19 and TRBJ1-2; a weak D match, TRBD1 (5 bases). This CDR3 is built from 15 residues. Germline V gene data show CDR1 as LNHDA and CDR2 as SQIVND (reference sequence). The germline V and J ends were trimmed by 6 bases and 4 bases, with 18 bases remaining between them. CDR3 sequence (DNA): TGTGCCAGTAGGGACACCAACGGCGGAATCTATGGCTACACCTTC. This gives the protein CASRDTNGGIYGYTF.

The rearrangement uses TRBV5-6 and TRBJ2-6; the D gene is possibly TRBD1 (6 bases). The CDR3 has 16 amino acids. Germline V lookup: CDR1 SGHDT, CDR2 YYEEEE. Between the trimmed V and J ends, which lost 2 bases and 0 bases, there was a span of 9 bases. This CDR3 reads CASSLQGPSGANVLTF. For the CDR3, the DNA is TGTGCCAGCAGCTTACAGGGTCCCTCTGGGGCCAACGTCCTGACTTTC.

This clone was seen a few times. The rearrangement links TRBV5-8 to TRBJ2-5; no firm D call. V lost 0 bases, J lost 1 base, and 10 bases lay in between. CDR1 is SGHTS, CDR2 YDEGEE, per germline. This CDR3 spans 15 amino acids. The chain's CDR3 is CASSLVWHSQETQYF. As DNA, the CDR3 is TGTGCCAGCAGCTTGGTATGGCACTCCCAAGAGACCCAGTACTTC.

CDR3 bases: TGTGCCAGCAGACCATCCCAGGGGAGCACTGAAGCTTTCTTT. Translation: CASRPSQGSTEAFF. This chain connects TRBV6-5 to TRBJ1-1, with D possibly matching TRBD1 (6 bases). With 6 bases removed from V and 4 bases from J, the gap between germline ends came to 15 bases. The CDR3 has 14 residues. Germline V gene lookup returns CDR1 MNHEY and CDR2 SVGAGI.

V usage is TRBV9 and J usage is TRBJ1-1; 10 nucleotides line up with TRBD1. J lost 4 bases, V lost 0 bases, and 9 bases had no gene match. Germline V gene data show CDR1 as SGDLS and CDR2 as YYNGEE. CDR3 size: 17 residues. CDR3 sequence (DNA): TGTGCCAGCAGCGTAGATCCGGGACAGGGGTTGATCACTGAAGCTTTCTTT. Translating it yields CASSVDPGQGLITEAFF.

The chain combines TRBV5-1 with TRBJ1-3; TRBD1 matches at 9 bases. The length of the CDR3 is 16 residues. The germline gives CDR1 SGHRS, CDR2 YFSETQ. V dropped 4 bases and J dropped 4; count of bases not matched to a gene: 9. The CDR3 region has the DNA TGCGCCAGCAGCGGTACCGGGACAGGGACAGGAAACACCATATATTTT. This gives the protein CASSGTGTGTGNTIYF.

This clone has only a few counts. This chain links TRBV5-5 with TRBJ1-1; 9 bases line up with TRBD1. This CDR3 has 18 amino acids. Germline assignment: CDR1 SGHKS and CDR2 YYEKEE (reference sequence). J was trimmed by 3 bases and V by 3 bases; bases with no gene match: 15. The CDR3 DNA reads TGTGCCAGCAGCTCCAGATTCCGGGACAGGGTCGTGGACACTGAAGCTTTCTTT. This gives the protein CASSSRFRDRVVDTEAFF.

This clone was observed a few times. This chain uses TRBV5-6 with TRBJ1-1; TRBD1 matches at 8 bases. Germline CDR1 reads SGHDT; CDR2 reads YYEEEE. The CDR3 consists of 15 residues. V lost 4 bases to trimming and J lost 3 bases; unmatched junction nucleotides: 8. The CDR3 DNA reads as TGTGCCAGCAGCCGATGGGACAGGATGCACACTGAAGCTTTCTTT. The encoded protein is CASSRWDRMHTEAFF.

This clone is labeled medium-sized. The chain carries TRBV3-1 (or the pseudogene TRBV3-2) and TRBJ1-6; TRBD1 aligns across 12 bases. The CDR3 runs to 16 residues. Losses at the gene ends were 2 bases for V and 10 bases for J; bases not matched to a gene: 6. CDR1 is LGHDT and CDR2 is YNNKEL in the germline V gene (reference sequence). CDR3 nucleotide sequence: TGTGCCAGCAGCCAACTCGGGACAGGGGGCTCATCACCCCTCCACTTT. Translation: CASSQLGTGGSSPLHF.

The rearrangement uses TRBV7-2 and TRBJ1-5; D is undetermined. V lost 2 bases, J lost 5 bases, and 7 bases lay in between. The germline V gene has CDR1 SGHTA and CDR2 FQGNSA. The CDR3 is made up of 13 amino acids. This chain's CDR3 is CASSLIGDQPQHF. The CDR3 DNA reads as TGTGCCAGCAGCTTAATTGGGGATCAGCCCCAGCATTTT.

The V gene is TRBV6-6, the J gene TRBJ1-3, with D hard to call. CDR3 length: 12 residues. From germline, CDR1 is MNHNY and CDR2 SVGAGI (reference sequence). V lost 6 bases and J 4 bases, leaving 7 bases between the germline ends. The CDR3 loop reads CASSQLGNTIYF. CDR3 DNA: TGTGCCAGCAGCCAACTAGGAAACACCATATATTTT.

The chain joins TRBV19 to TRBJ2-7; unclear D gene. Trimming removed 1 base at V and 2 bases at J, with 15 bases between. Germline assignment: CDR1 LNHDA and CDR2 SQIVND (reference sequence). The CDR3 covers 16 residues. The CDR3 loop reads CASSIARTGRTYEQYF. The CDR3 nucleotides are TGTGCCAGTAGTATAGCCCGGACCGGTCGGACCTACGAGCAGTACTTC.

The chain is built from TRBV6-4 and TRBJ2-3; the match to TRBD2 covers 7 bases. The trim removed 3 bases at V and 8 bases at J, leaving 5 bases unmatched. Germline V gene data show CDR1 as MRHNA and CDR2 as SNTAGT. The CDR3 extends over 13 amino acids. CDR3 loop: CASSERERTTQYF. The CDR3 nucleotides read TGTGCCAGCAGTGAGCGGGAGCGAACTACGCAGTATTTT.

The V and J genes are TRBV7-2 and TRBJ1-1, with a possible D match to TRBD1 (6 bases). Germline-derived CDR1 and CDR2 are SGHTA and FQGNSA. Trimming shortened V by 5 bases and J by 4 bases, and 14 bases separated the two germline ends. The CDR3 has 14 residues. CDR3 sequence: CASSPQGGSTEAFF. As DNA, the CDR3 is TGTGCCAGCAGCCCACAGGGAGGGTCCACTGAAGCTTTCTTT.

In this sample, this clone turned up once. The CDR3, as DNA: TGTGCCATCAGTGACCCGAATTCTAACTATGGCTACACCTTC. It encodes CAISDPNSNYGYTF. This chain links TRBV10-3 with TRBJ1-2; D gene unclear. The CDR3 has 14 residues. Germline V gene data show CDR1 as ENHRY and CDR2 as SYGVKD. Trimming pared 3 bases from V and 0 bases from J, leaving 8 bases between.

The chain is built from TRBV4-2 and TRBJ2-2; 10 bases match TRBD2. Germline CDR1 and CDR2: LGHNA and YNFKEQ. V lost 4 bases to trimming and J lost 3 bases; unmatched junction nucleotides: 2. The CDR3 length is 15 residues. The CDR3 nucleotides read TGTGCCAGCAGCCGGACTAGCGGAGACACCGGGGAGCTGTTTTTT. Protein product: CASSRTSGDTGELFF.

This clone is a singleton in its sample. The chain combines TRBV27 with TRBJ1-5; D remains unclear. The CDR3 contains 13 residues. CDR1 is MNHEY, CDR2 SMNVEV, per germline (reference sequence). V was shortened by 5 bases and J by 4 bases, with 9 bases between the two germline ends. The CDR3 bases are TGTGCCAGCAGTCCCGCGGGGAATCAGCCCCAGCATTTT. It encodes CASSPAGNQPQHF.

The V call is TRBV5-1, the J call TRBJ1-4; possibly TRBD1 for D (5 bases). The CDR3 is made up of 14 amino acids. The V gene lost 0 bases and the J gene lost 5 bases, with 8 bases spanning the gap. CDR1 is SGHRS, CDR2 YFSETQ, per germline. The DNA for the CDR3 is TGCGCCAGCAGCTTGGGACAGCTAAATGAAAAACTGTTTTTT. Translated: CASSLGQLNEKLFF.

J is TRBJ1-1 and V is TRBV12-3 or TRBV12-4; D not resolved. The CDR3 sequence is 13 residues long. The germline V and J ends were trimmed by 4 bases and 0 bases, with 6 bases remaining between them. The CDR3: CASSYGLNTEAFF. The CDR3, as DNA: TGTGCCAGCAGTTATGGGCTGAACACTGAAGCTTTCTTT.